This TCR beta chain was identified during a study of blood T cell repertoires in COVID-19 (dated by TCRdb to 2020 to 2022). In terms of the full investigation: Collaborator samples came from the United States, Italy and Spain and covered acute and convalescent phases of COVID-19. The material from the prospective study consisted of cDNA or gDNA derived from T cells, B-cell-depleted T cells, or PBMCs. Deeply sampled blood TCRbeta repertoires from subjects exposed to, actively infected with, or recovered from COVID-19 were included in the dataset. The repertoires were released in a freely available public database intended as a resource for research on the immune response to SARS-CoV-2. The samples were drawn from the first 160 participants of the ongoing ImmuneRACE study and from more than 1,000 subjects provided by 6 global collaborators. A de-identified subject ID, COVID-19 status, age in years and sex were almost always included in the sample metadata. HLA class I and class II types, where available, came from metadata supplied by the sample provider rather than from assay-based typing. Points the paper makes about the study in general: Clinical and demographic metadata were provided uncurated, with the amount varying by source and participant.

TCRbeta CDR3 regions were amplified from genomic DNA by means of the immunoSEQ Assay, a bias-controlled multiplex PCR. The study's processing was this. Nucleated cell counts per sample were estimated from amplification of reference gene primers within the assay. To quantify the absolute abundance of each unique TCRbeta CDR3 rearrangement, sequence reads were collapsed and filtered. For each sample, productive Simpson clonality was calculated by taking the square root of Simpson's diversity index across productive rearrangements. TCRdb carries this immuneACCESS record with in-frame sequences only. Its versions omit some clonotypes, under half of them owing to an unresolved V gene in the studies checked, with the rest unexplained. V and J calls and clone size are copied from that table; D and trimming were computed from the DNA. In this sample the table shows 350,000 to 450,000 clones, roughly four fifths of which occur a single time. About 5% of the sample comes from the top ten.

From a lookup of the germline V gene (reference sequence), CDR1 and CDR2 are PRHDT and FYEKMQ. V trim: 5 bases; J trim: 0 bases; unmatched bases: 9. The CDR3, cysteine through phenylalanine, is 17 amino acids long. Only CDR3 DNA is held: 51 bases, read in frame from base 1. Enrolling through a virtual design, the prospective study's participants ranged in age from roughly 18 to 95 years and lived across roughly 23 United States geographic areas. In the prospective study, participants were assigned to cohorts based on the clinical history participants reported in a screening survey and a study questionnaire. ImmuneRACE Cohort 3 recovered participants were defined by two consecutive negative NP/OP PCR tests, healthcare professional clearance, or symptom resolution. In the prospective study, whole blood, serum and a nasopharyngeal or oropharyngeal swab were collected from each participant by mobile phlebotomists. Participants in the prospective study had the option to provide additional blood draws and questionnaires over a roughly 2-month period. Prospective study blood samples were shipped either frozen or at room temperature before DNA extraction.

Turning to this clone: This clone's antigen is unknown. No base qualities exist here, and no much larger clone lies one base off it.

Sequenced sample: PBMCs or T cells enriched from blood (not recorded which). The chain employs TRBV13 and TRBJ1-5; TRBD1 fits 8 bases in the junction. The origin of this receptor is a woman aged 45 to 65 who had recovered from COVID-19. The CDR3 loop reads CASSPGTGSYSNQPQHF. The nucleotide sequence is given as TGTGCCAGCAGCCCCGGGACAGGAAGCTATAGCAATCAGCCCCAGCATTTT.